This T cell receptor (beta chain) emerged from a study of shared clonotypes between healthy human individuals. Replicate sorted-subset PCRs were loaded with roughly 190 ng DNA, roughly 33,000 T cell genomes. Produced via immunoSEQ multiplex PCR; TCRdb's table is partial and in-frame only. The sample consists of 550,000 to 700,000 clones, roughly 73% of them appearing once. Germline CDR1 is SNHLY and CDR2 is FYNNEI. The CDR3 totals 14 residues. V was clipped by 5 bases and J by 5 bases; unmatched bases: 7. Splitting of CD4+ cells produced CD45RA+ naive and CD45RA-negative memory subsets. This clone was observed a handful of times. Its antigen is as yet unknown. Study-level findings and limits: Even with large depth, rarefaction showed that sorted-subset sequencing was incomplete.

The chain joins TRBV2 to TRBJ2-5; 8 bases are shared with TRBD1. The receptor comes from a woman under 40 in good health. Sequencing was carried out using memory CD4+ T cells sorted from blood. As for subset: CD45RA-negative fraction. The CDR3 nucleotides read TGTGCCAGCAGTCAGGGGGCGGTTTACGAGACCCAGTACTTC. Translation: CASSQGAVYETQYF.